This TCR beta chain emerged from a study of blood T cells in healthy people across ages. The use of a sample-barcoded 5' primer and a J-beta primer mix characterized a second PCR of roughly 6 to 12 cycles. TCRdb analysed the 5' RACE reads with MiXCR anew, one entry per CDR3 protein. Of 700,000 to 800,000 distinct CDR3 sequences in the sample, roughly 41% were seen once. The receptor's source is a woman aged 55-69 years in good health. What was sequenced was blood.

The CDR3 DNA is TGTGCCAGCAGCCAAGATCTAAACATGAACACTGAAGCTTTCTTT. Translating gives CASSQDLNMNTEAFF. The V and J genes are TRBV14 and TRBJ1-1; D not resolved. Germline assignment: CDR1 SGHDN and CDR2 FVKESK. V was shortened by 0 bases and J by 0 bases, with 8 bases between the two germline ends. This CDR3 is built from 15 residues.